The entry below describes one T cell receptor (beta chain). This sample was included in a study of cytomegalovirus exposure and HLA in healthy donors. Sequencing was performed with immunoSEQ multiplex PCR; in TCRdb, only in-frame clones are kept and a portion is missing. Of approximately 150,000 clones listed, roughly 89% are singletons. The CDR3 covers 15 residues. The germline V gene has CDR1 SGHTA and CDR2 FQGNSA. Trimming cost V 1 base and J 9 bases; bases outside gene matches: 9. The donors belonged to the roughly 120-subject validation cohort, separate from the roughly 700-subject first cohort. The sample taken for sequencing was PBMCs. The genes are TRBV7-2 and TRBJ1-5, with TRBD1 identical over 7 bases. This TCR came from a woman younger than 35 in good health and CMV-seropositive. CDR3 nucleotides: TGTGCCAGCAGCTTAGGGAGACCAGGGGGTCGGCCCCAGCATTTT. It yields the protein CASSLGRPGGRPQHF.